This entry is about one T cell receptor (beta chain). The data were taken from a study of cytotoxic CD8 clonotypes in ibrutinib-treated CLL. Only in-frame clones appear in the TCRdb table, and some are missing; sequencing was by immunoSEQ multiplex PCR. The profile covers just over 200,000 clones, with 75% to 85% appearing a single time and over 10% taken by the ten largest. V was pared by 9 bases and J by 4 bases, with 14 bases between. Germline CDR1 is SGHRS and CDR2 is YFSETQ. The CDR3 consists of 13 residues. V usage is TRBV5-1 and J usage is TRBJ2-1, with D possibly matching TRBD2 (6 bases). The clonotype was recovered from a human donor with chronic lymphocytic leukemia. Sequences were derived from PBMCs, sampled after 12 months of ibrutinib treatment. The CDR3 protein is CATQGLSYNEQFF. CDR3 bases: TGCGCCACCCAGGGACTTTCTTACAATGAGCAGTTCTTC.